This entry features one TCR beta chain sequence. The sample originates from a study of T cell responses to AZD1222 COVID-19 vaccine. Germline V lookup: CDR1 LGHDT, CDR2 YNNKEL (reference sequence). CDR3 length: 13 amino acids. V dropped 0 bases and J dropped 4 bases, with 6 bases sitting between them. Sequencing used immunoSEQ multiplex PCR; TCRdb keeps in-frame clones, though not all of them. The table has fewer than 130,000 clones, about 90% seen once. The TCR sequence derives from an adult in good health. Here the sequenced sample was peripheral blood, taken on day 0 of AZD1222 vaccination. The chain uses TRBV3-1 (or the pseudogene TRBV3-2) and TRBJ1-1; unclear D gene. The CDR3 region is CASSQDLCTEAFF. In DNA, the CDR3 is TGTGCCAGCAGCCAAGATCTTTGCACTGAAGCTTTCTTT.